This T cell receptor (beta chain) is drawn from a study of cytomegalovirus exposure and HLA in healthy donors. Study-wide results and caveats: Most subjects had HLA-A and HLA-B alleles reportedly predicted accurately by TCR beta sequences. CMV serostatus stood as the only immune exposure information on hand.

Concerning this clone itself: Antigen specificity is unknown. One end of the junction is discordant with germline, which a read error may explain. The same CDR3 arises from other DNA sequences in this sample as well.

PCR primers comprised 60 Vbeta and 13 Jbeta primers. Original processing notes: Later, 80 million or so unique TCR beta chains were counted in an analysis, and around 11 million of them were shared. Data came from immunoSEQ multiplex PCR; TCRdb stores just in-frame clones and leaves some out. V, J and clone size reflect that table, while D and trimming were determined from the DNA. The listing records under 250,000 clones. The receptor was derived from a girl aged 2 to 9 in good health and CMV-seropositive. Sequencing input: PBMCs.

CDR3 nucleotides: TGCGCCAGCAGCAGGGGCCGCAATCAGCCCCAGCATTTT. Protein sequence: CASSRGRNQPQHF. This chain connects TRBV6-1 to TRBJ1-5; D is perhaps TRBD1 (6 bases). The CDR3 is made up of 13 amino acids. Germline CDR1 reads MNHNS; CDR2 reads SASEGT.